The present T cell receptor beta chain was sequenced within a study of blood T cell repertoires in COVID-19. Looking at the study overall: COVID-19 samples collected from the United States, Italy and Spain covered acute and convalescent phases. PBMCs, B-cell-depleted T cells, or T cells were the source of the cDNA or gDNA that made up the material.

Patients from Seattle were sampled longitudinally, starting during active infection. The CDR3 spans 17 residues. Germline assignment: CDR1 SEHNR and CDR2 FQNEAQ (reference sequence). With V trimmed by 2 bases and J by 5 bases, 13 bases remained unmatched. How the authors handled the data: The authors estimated nucleated cell counts from reference gene primer amplification. Assay: immunoSEQ multiplex PCR; the TCRdb copy retains only in-frame clones and omits some. V and J calls and clone size follow that table, whereas D and trimming were derived from the DNA. The sample lists 300,000 to 350,000 clones; approximately 90% were seen once.

This chain joins TRBV7-9 and TRBJ2-5; 8 positions agree with TRBD2. Sample: peripheral blood. This clonotype originated in a woman under 40 with COVID-19, enrolled during active disease. CDR3 coding DNA: TGTGCCAGCAGCTTATACCCCAGCGGGAGTTTCGTGGAGACCCAGTACTTC. As protein: CASSLYPSGSFVETQYF.